The 8 T cell receptor beta chains given below trace back to one sample, sequenced in a study of CD8+ T cells in alopecia areata. cDNA reverse transcribed from extracted RNA served as the sequencing template. This table comes from immunoSEQ multiplex PCR, and its TCRdb copy is limited to in-frame clones, with some not included. Of more than 95,000 clones in the sample, over 60% were seen once. As to treatment: oral pan-JAK inhibitor, 5-10 mg twice daily. Sequenced material: CD4+ T cells sorted from blood, taken at week 4, from a patient treated with tofacitinib. All receptors come from a human donor with alopecia areata.

The chain recombines TRBV27 with TRBJ1-2; 7 nucleotides line up with TRBD1. From germline, CDR1 is MNHEY and CDR2 SMNVEV (reference sequence). V was clipped by 5 bases and J by 1 base; unmatched bases: 7. CDR3 length equals 15 residues. The CDR3 protein is CASSIRTGHNYGYTF. The DNA for the CDR3 is TGTGCCAGCAGTATAAGGACAGGCCATAACTATGGCTACACCTTC.

The chain recombines TRBV5-1 with TRBJ1-1; 8 bases match TRBD1. V shed 6 bases, J shed 0 bases, and the junction held 4 bases outside the gene matches. This CDR3 region has 14 residues. Germline CDR1 reads SGHRS; CDR2 reads YFSETQ. CDR3 protein: CASMQGALNTEAFF. The CDR3 nucleotides read TGCGCCAGCATGCAGGGGGCTTTGAACACTGAAGCTTTCTTT.

This sequence joins TRBV30 and TRBJ2-2; D call uncertain. With 1 base removed from V and 1 base from J, the gap between germline ends came to 7 bases. The germline V gene encodes CDR1 GTSNPN and CDR2 SVGIG (reference sequence). The CDR3 extends over 14 amino acids. CDR3 loop: CAWSGYWNTGELFF. The CDR3 bases are TGTGCCTGGAGTGGTTATTGGAACACCGGGGAGCTGTTTTTT.

This clone was observed a handful of times. This sequence joins TRBV5-1 and TRBJ2-5, with no clear D. V lost 5 bases, J lost 1 base, and 9 bases lay in between. Per the germline V gene, CDR1 is SGHRS and CDR2 is YFSETQ. The CDR3 is 13 residues long. CDR3 in amino acids: CASRDPPQETQYF. In nucleotides, the CDR3 is TGCGCCAGCAGGGATCCTCCCCAAGAGACCCAGTACTTC.

This clone was seen a few times. V usage is TRBV4-1 and J usage is TRBJ2-7; 10 nucleotides match TRBD2. This CDR3 contains 16 residues. The junction had 6 bases not matched to a gene; V was cut back by 1 base and J by 3 bases. The germline CDR1 and CDR2 sequences are MGHRA and YSYEKL. The DNA of the CDR3 is TGCGCCAGCAGCCAAGGTTTGCTAGCGGGAGACTACGAGCAGTACTTC. It specifies CASSQGLLAGDYEQYF.

The chain joins TRBV11-1 to TRBJ1-6; D is unclear. CDR1 is SGHAT and CDR2 is FQDESV in the germline V gene (reference sequence). The CDR3 is 14 residues long. V lost 4 bases and J lost 5, with 9 bases in between. This CDR3 reads CASSSPGNNSPLHF. CDR3 nucleotides: TGTGCCAGCAGCTCCCCAGGAAATAATTCACCCCTCCACTTT.

J is TRBJ1-5 and V is TRBV29-1, with D unresolved. Trimming removed 6 bases at V and 7 bases at J, with 16 bases between. The CDR3 contains 13 residues. Germline V gene sequence: CDR1 SQVTM, CDR2 ANQGSEA. CDR3 in amino acids: CSVVGRVGQPQHF. CDR3 DNA sequence: TGCAGCGTCGTAGGGCGGGTGGGGCAGCCCCAGCATTTT.

This chain links TRBV5-1 with TRBJ2-3; D may be TRBD1 (6 bases). There are 14 residues in the CDR3. CDR1 and CDR2 from the germline V gene are SGHRS and YFSETQ. V was shortened by 2 bases and J by 3 bases, with 10 bases between the two germline ends. CDR3 bases: TGCGCCAGCAGCTTCCCTACAGGGACAGATACGCAGTATTTT. Encoded protein: CASSFPTGTDTQYF.